The clone carrying this T cell receptor beta chain has a count of ten or more. Its specificity is unknown. This entry is derived from a study of T cells after yellow fever vaccination. Study-wide context: SMART-Seq v4 Ultra Low Input handled preparation of low-cell-number fractions.

Study conclusions and caveats: Booster sampling recovered most clones from primary vaccination (96% CD4, roughly 90% CD8). Compared with primary, the secondary response was weaker and peaked at day 5, not 15.

The V end lost 3 bases, the J end lost 4 bases, and 13 bases lay between the germline ends. This CDR3 has 14 amino acids. The germline V gene has CDR1 SGHRS and CDR2 YFSETQ. 5'RACE template switching produced TCR cDNA carrying a universal primer site and UMIs. TCRdb analysed the 5' RACE reads with MiXCR anew, one entry per CDR3 protein. The data contain over 110,000 distinct CDR3 sequences, around 7.7% of them singletons. The genes are TRBV5-1 and TRBJ1-2; the D gene is possibly TRBD1 (6 bases). This sequence was found in a man aged 30-40 years who received the YFV17D yellow fever vaccine. The material sequenced was CD4+ T cells sorted from PBMCs, taken 5 days after the yellow fever booster vaccination. In DNA form, the CDR3 reads TGCGCCAGCAGCTCCGACACAGGGATCTATGGCTACACCTTC. Translating it yields CASSSDTGIYGYTF.